This T cell receptor (beta chain) was recorded in a study of T cell responses to AZD1222 COVID-19 vaccine. Study-wide results and limits: Mapped onto spike, vaccine-associated CD4 TCRs spanned it and were dominant at 160-218 and 743-854. Within unmutated variant regions lay the reported targets of nearly half of spike-specific TCRs. White British people made up most donors, females outnumbered males, and clonal diversity was possibly underestimated.

Worth noting for this clone: What it binds is not known. This CDR3 is also generated by other DNA sequences in the sample.

V was cut by 0 bases and J by 0 bases, with 3 bases left in between. There are 15 residues in the CDR3. Germline lookup yields CDR1 MNHEY and CDR2 SVGAGI. The table came from immunoSEQ multiplex PCR; TCRdb's copy has only in-frame clones and leaves some out. The table records around 84,000 clones, about 91% of them present only once. This chain uses TRBV6-5 with TRBJ2-6; D is uncertain. The TCR comes from an adult in good health. The sample was peripheral blood, taken on day 0 of MenACWY control vaccination. CDR3 sequence reads: CASSYSGSGANVLTF. CDR3 in DNA: TGTGCCAGCAGTTACTCTGGCTCTGGGGCCAACGTCCTGACTTTC.